This T cell receptor (beta chain) was sequenced in a study of T-cell reconstitution after alpha-beta-depleted transplantation in children. Using unique molecular identifiers, the investigators prepared the TCRbeta library. MiXCR, applied by TCRdb to the PCR reads, yields one record per CDR3 protein. The sample has fewer than 450,000 distinct CDR3 sequences, 15% to 20% seen once. Comments on this clonotype: Its antigen is not identified.

Overall study results and limits: Surviving recipient cells, namely T cells and thymic progenitors, were the source of high day-60 TCRbeta diversity in some patients.

The CDR3 consists of 14 residues. V gave up 7 bases and J gave up 0 bases, with 11 bases separating them. The germline CDR1 and CDR2 sequences are SGHDT and YYEEEE. This clonotype was sampled from a male patient aged 2-15 years who had a stem cell transplant for acute lymphoblastic leukemia, so the T cells may come from the graft donor. The chain is built from TRBV5-6 and TRBJ2-1; D not resolved. The sequenced sample was PBMCs, mostly from graft donor cells, obtained 360 days after TCRalphabeta/CD19-depleted stem cell transplant. The CDR3 DNA sequence: TGTGCCAGCTCCCAGTGGAGCTCCTACAATGAGCAGTTCTTC. Encoded protein: CASSQWSSYNEQFF.